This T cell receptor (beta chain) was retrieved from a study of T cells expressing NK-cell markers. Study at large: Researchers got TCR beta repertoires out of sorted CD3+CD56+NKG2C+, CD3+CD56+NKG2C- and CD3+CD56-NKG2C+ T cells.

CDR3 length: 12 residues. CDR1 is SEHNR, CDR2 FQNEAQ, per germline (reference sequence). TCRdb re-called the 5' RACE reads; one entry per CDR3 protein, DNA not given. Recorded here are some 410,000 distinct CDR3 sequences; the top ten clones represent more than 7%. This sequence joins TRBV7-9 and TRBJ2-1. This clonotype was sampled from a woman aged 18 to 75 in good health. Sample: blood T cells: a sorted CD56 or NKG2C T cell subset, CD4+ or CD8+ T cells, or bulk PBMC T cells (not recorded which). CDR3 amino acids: CASTKTLSEQFF.